This T cell receptor beta chain was found in a study of cytomegalovirus exposure and HLA in healthy donors. Findings and limits, study-wide: The study listed 150 to 200 cytomegalovirus-associated TCR beta chains. Confirmation in vitro established that a few CMV-associated chains were specific for CMV antigens.

With 60 Vbeta and 13 Jbeta primers, the PCR was carried out. Sequenced by immunoSEQ multiplex PCR; TCRdb stores in-frame clones only, minus some. The sample lists some 160,000 clones, almost 85% occurring once. Only a few counts were recorded for this clone. What it recognizes is unknown. This CDR3 region has 12 residues. The germline V and J ends were trimmed by 5 bases and 6 bases, with 8 bases remaining between them. Germline CDR1 SEHNR, CDR2 FQNEAQ (reference sequence). The J gene is TRBJ2-4, the V gene TRBV7-9; D possibly corresponds to TRBD2 (6 bases). The source material was PBMCs. This clonotype was obtained from a woman aged 45-65 years in good health and CMV-seronegative. The CDR3 nucleotides read TGTGCCAGCAGCCTGGAGGGAAACATTCAGTACTTC. It specifies CASSLEGNIQYF.